Presented here are 22 T cell receptor beta chains from one specimen sequenced in a study of human T cells and chemical hapten exposure. Using its own MiXCR run on the RACE reads, TCRdb lists one record per CDR3 protein. This repertoire shows 120,000 or so distinct CDR3 sequences, 10% to 12% found once; its top ten account for approximately 2.5%. Time point defined: patch test 3, about 24 weeks after DPC sensitization. Specified treatment: therapeutic diphenylcyclopropenone sensitization with weekly scalp DPC. The sample in question was whole blood, obtained in connection with sensitization to the hapten diphenylcyclopropenone (DPC). The receptors were sampled from a woman aged 50 to 60 with alopecia areata. Some clones in this sample may be carry-over from other donors' samples.

The rearrangement links TRBV7-8 to TRBJ2-3; 7 bases align to TRBD2. The CDR3 runs 17 residues. CDR1 and CDR2 (germline): SGHVS, FQNEAQ. V was pared by 0 bases and J by 0 bases, with 6 bases of the junction left unmatched. CDR3 sequence: CASSLALASGSTDTQYF. CDR3 bases: TGTGCCAGCAGCTTAGCGCTTGCTAGCGGTAGCACAGATACGCAGTATTTT.

This clonotype has a handful of counts. This chain links TRBV7-2 with TRBJ1-1; tentatively, D is TRBD1 (5 bases). V dropped 4 bases and J dropped 7 bases, with 19 bases sitting between them. The length of the CDR3 is 15 residues. Germline values: CDR1 SGHTA, CDR2 FQGNSA. The CDR3 DNA sequence: TGTGCCAGCAGCTCTAGTGGGGCAGGGCGAGTTGAAGCTTTCTTT. It translates to CASSSSGAGRVEAFF.

The gene calls are TRBV10-3 and TRBJ2-4; 7 positions match TRBD1. The junction had 7 bases not matched to a gene; V was cut back by 3 bases and J by 2 bases. The CDR3 sequence is 16 residues long. The germline V gene encodes CDR1 ENHRY and CDR2 SYGVKD. CDR3 in amino acids: CAISDPQGRTKNIQYF. CDR3 nucleotides: TGTGCCATCAGTGACCCACAGGGGAGAACCAAAAACATTCAGTACTTC.

The table lists this clonotype with a few counts. The rearrangement uses TRBV6-1 and TRBJ2-1; TRBD2 aligns across 10 bases. CDR1 MNHNS and CDR2 SASEGT come from the germline V gene. J gave up 5 bases and V 5 bases, and 3 bases lay outside the gene matches. The CDR3 loop spans 14 amino acids. CDR3 loop: CASSPLAGNNEQFF. As DNA, the CDR3 is TGTGCCAGCAGTCCACTAGCGGGAAACAATGAGCAGTTCTTC.

This chain uses TRBV12-3 or TRBV12-4 with TRBJ2-3; D call uncertain. The CDR3 sequence is 15 residues long. The V and J ends lost 1 base and 5 bases respectively, with 13 bases between them. CDR3 DNA: TGTGCCAGCAGTTTAGGGCCCGGCCGCATAGATACGCAGTATTTT. Translating it yields CASSLGPGRIDTQYF.

J is TRBJ2-1 and V is TRBV12-3 or TRBV12-4, with 7 bases aligning to TRBD2. This CDR3 is 14 amino acids long. After removal of 3 bases from V and 9 bases from J, the junction contained 8 bases not matched to a gene. CDR3 bases: TGTGCCAGCAGTTTCCTTACTAGCGTTGGTGAGCAGTTCTTC. The encoded protein is CASSFLTSVGEQFF.

The table lists this clonotype with a few counts. The rearrangement links TRBV20-1 to TRBJ1-4; TRBD1 agrees at 8 bases. Looked up from germline, CDR1 is DFQATT and CDR2 is SNEGSKA (reference sequence). Trimming at V came to 7 bases and at J to 8 bases, leaving 12 bases not matched to a gene. This CDR3 is built from 14 residues. The CDR3 spells CSVLRETGDEKLFF. CDR3 DNA sequence: TGCAGTGTTTTGCGGGAGACAGGGGACGAAAAACTGTTTTTT.

This clonotype was detected many times. DNA of the CDR3: TGCGCCAGCAGCTCGACAGGGGGAGGCACTGAAGCTTTCTTT. This translates into CASSSTGGGTEAFF. The genes are TRBV5-1 and TRBJ1-1; 9 bases are a match to TRBD1. Germline lookup yields CDR1 SGHRS and CDR2 YFSETQ. With V trimmed by 3 bases and J by 4 bases, 4 bases remained unmatched. CDR3 length: 14 residues.

The chain joins TRBV29-1 to TRBJ1-2, with a weak D call TRBD1 (5 bases). Trimming cost V 4 bases and J 5 bases, with 20 bases left between them. Germline CDR1 SQVTM, CDR2 ANQGSEA. The CDR3 spans 15 residues. CDR3: CSVAGTATSPYGYTF. As DNA, the CDR3 is TGCAGCGTTGCCGGGACGGCTACTTCCCCGTATGGCTACACCTTC.

The rearrangement joins TRBV2 to TRBJ2-6; TRBD2 matches at 8 bases. Trimming cost V 6 bases and J 3 bases; bases outside gene matches: 4. Germline values: CDR1 SNHLY, CDR2 FYNNEI. CDR3 size: 15 residues. CDR3 DNA: TGTGCCAGCAGCCACCGGGGGGGTGGGGCCAACGTCCTGACTTTC. Translation: CASSHRGGGANVLTF.

The chain couples TRBV7-2 to TRBJ2-2, with TRBD2 matching over 11 bases. The CDR3 contains 19 residues. Germline CDR1 and CDR2: SGHTA and FQGNSA. Trimming took 1 base from V and 4 from J; bases not matched to a gene: 11. For the CDR3, the DNA is TGTGCCAGCAGCTTAGAGAGAACTAGCGGGAGTGTGTTCACCGGGGAGCTGTTTTTT. The encoded protein is CASSLERTSGSVFTGELFF.

The chain is built from TRBV14 and TRBJ2-7; 9 bases are shared with TRBD1. Germline loops: CDR1 SGHDN, CDR2 FVKESK. The CDR3 length is 17 residues. The trim removed 4 bases at V and 2 bases at J, leaving 12 bases unmatched. Here the CDR3 DNA reads TGTGCCAGCAGCCCTCCCTGGGGACAGGGAGCCGCCTACGAGCAGTACTTC. Translated, it gives CASSPPWGQGAAYEQYF.

This clonotype was recorded many times. The chain is built from TRBV6-8 and TRBJ2-7; D tentatively fits TRBD1 or TRBD2 (5 bases each). V lost 4 bases and J 2 bases, leaving 12 bases between the germline ends. CDR3 length equals 14 residues. The germline CDR1 and CDR2 sequences are MNHGY and SAAAGT. The CDR3 is CASSLGTAAYEQYF. DNA of the CDR3: TGTGCCAGCAGTTTAGGGACGGCCGCCTACGAGCAGTACTTC.

The gene calls are TRBV2 and TRBJ1-1; unclear D gene. The CDR3 covers 9 residues. Germline V gene sequence: CDR1 SNHLY, CDR2 FYNNEI. Trimming stripped 8 bases from V and 5 bases from J, with 3 bases between. CDR3 amino acids: CASGTEAFF. CDR3 coding DNA: TGTGCCAGCGGAACTGAAGCTTTCTTT.

This chain uses TRBV27 with TRBJ1-2, with D perhaps matching TRBD1 (5 bases). Germline V gene lookup returns CDR1 MNHEY and CDR2 SMNVEV (reference sequence). There are 14 residues in the CDR3. Trimming took off 0 bases at V and 2 bases at J, with 7 bases between the two ends. For the CDR3, the DNA is TGTGCCAGCAGTTTATCGCAGGGAAACTATGGCTACACCTTC. Its translation: CASSLSQGNYGYTF.

The V call is TRBV27, the J call TRBJ1-2; no definite D call. The germline gives CDR1 MNHEY, CDR2 SMNVEV (reference sequence). The CDR3 runs 14 residues. Trimming removed 3 bases at V and 0 bases at J, with 8 bases between. The CDR3 DNA follows: TGTGCCAGCAGTTTTGAAGGCCCTAACTATGGCTACACCTTC. Protein product: CASSFEGPNYGYTF.

J is TRBJ1-1 and V is TRBV27; 11 nucleotides align to TRBD1. Germline CDR1 is MNHEY and CDR2 is SMNVEV (reference sequence). The CDR3 sequence is 13 residues long. The trim removed 6 bases at V and 6 bases at J, leaving 3 bases unmatched. The CDR3 protein is CASRGQGDAEAFF. In nucleotides, the CDR3 is TGTGCCAGCAGGGGACAGGGGGATGCTGAAGCTTTCTTT.

The V gene is TRBV29-1, the J gene TRBJ1-1; weak D call: TRBD1 (6 bases). Trimming removed 4 bases from V and 0 bases from J, with 12 bases in between. This CDR3 is built from 14 residues. CDR1 and CDR2 from the germline V gene are SQVTM and ANQGSEA. CDR3 nucleotides: TGCAGCGTTGGACAGGCGGGAATGAACACTGAAGCTTTCTTT. This encodes CSVGQAGMNTEAFF.

This clonotype was recorded at least ten times. J is TRBJ2-7 and V is TRBV16; 10 bases are shared with TRBD1. Germline-derived CDR1 and CDR2 are KGHSY and FQNENV. This CDR3 spans 14 amino acids. V lost 4 bases and J lost 2; bases outside the gene matches: 2. The CDR3: CASSPGTGAYEQYF. The DNA of the CDR3 is TGTGCCAGCAGCCCCGGGACAGGGGCCTACGAGCAGTACTTC.

Many counts were recorded for this clonotype. The rearrangement joins TRBV4-2 to TRBJ2-3, with no clear D. From germline, CDR1 is LGHNA and CDR2 YNFKEQ. Deletions cut 0 bases from V and 3 bases from J, with 13 bases between. The CDR3 has 16 amino acids. The CDR3 spells CASSQEGSFSTDTQYF. In nucleotides, the CDR3 is TGTGCCAGCAGCCAAGAAGGTAGCTTTTCGACAGATACGCAGTATTTT.

This clonotype was seen a handful of times. The chain has TRBV30 and TRBJ2-1, with D hard to call. V was clipped by 4 bases and J by 10 bases, with 20 bases between them. The CDR3 length is 14 residues. The germline V gene has CDR1 GTSNPN and CDR2 SVGIG (reference sequence). The DNA of the CDR3 is TGTGCCTGGAAGGTCGAGCCCGCGGCAAGCGAGCAGTTCTTC. Translation: CAWKVEPAASEQFF.

This clonotype occurred a few times. This chain links TRBV7-9 with TRBJ1-6; no clear D gene. V dropped 1 base and J dropped 8 bases, with 9 bases sitting between them. CDR3 length: 14 amino acids. Germline CDR1 and CDR2: SEHNR and FQNEAQ (reference sequence). CDR3 DNA sequence: TGTGCCAGCAGCTTAGGGGAAAACCATTCACCCCTCCACTTT. It specifies CASSLGENHSPLHF.